The rows below give T cell receptor beta chains drawn from one sample of a study of blood T cell repertoires in COVID-19. TCRdb's copy holds only in-frame clones and misses some; the assay was immunoSEQ multiplex PCR. The sample records about 360,000 clones, around 87% being singletons. Sequenced material: peripheral blood. The receptors originated from a human donor in a cohort sampled during active COVID-19. Each CDR3 is given with its conserved first and last residue. Fields, in order: V gene, J gene, D gene, clone size, CDR3 DNA, CDR3 protein. The D gene is left open where the match is weak. Clone size appears in some rows only: once, few, many, or a class for an expanded clone.

>TRBV7-3|TRBJ1-1|TRBD1|.
TGTGCCAGCAGCTTGACAGGGTACACTGAAGCTTTCTTT
CASSLTGYTEAFF
>TRBV2|TRBJ1-2|TRBD1|.
TGTGCCAGCAGTGAAGAAGGGGAGGCAGGGGGTCCCTTCTATGGCTACACCTTC
CASSEEGEAGGPFYGYTF
>TRBV5-5|TRBJ2-4|.|.
TGTGCCAGCAGCTTGGGCGGGTTCGTTGGGAACATTCAGTACTTC
CASSLGGFVGNIQYF
>TRBV27|TRBJ1-5|.|.
TGTGCCAGCAGTTTAGGGGCAAATCAGCCCCAGCATTTT
CASSLGANQPQHF
>TRBV7-3|TRBJ1-1|.|.
TGTGCCAGCAGCTCGAACAGGGTGAACACTGAAGCTTTCTTT
CASSSNRVNTEAFF
>TRBV11-1|TRBJ2-7|.|.
TGTGCCAGCAGCAAAGAGTGGGGGACAACGCAGTACTTC
CASSKEWGTTQYF
>TRBV5-6|TRBJ1-3|.|.
TGTGCCAGCAGCTTGATAGGAAACACCATATATTTT
CASSLIGNTIYF
>TRBV27|TRBJ1-6|.|.
TGTGCCAGCAGTTTGGACAGCCGTATTTATAATTCACCCCTCCACTTT
CASSLDSRIYNSPLHF
>TRBV7-4|TRBJ2-5|.|.
TGTGCAAAGAATGGGGGGGAGACCCAGTACTTC
CAKNGGETQYF
>TRBV18|TRBJ2-1|TRBD2|.
TGTGCCAGCTCACCTCAATTAGCGGGAGACGGTTCCTACAATGAGCAGTTCTTC
CASSPQLAGDGSYNEQFF
>TRBV5-5|TRBJ2-6|TRBD1|.
TGTGCCAGCAGCTTGGTGTGGGACAGGCCTCCCCCCGTCCGTGCCAACGTCCTGACTTTC
CASSLVWDRPPPVRANVLTF
>TRBV11-2|TRBJ2-5|TRBD2|.
TGTGCCAGCAGCCCACAAGCGGGGAATCAAGAGACCCAGTACTTC
CASSPQAGNQETQYF
>TRBV14|TRBJ1-4|.|.
TGTGCCAGCAGCCCCGGAGGACTGTTTTTT
CASSPGGLFF
>TRBV2|TRBJ1-1|.|medium-sized
TGTGCCAGCAGTGAAGGTGTGGGTGTTACTAAGAACACTGAAGCTTTCTTT
CASSEGVGVTKNTEAFF
>TRBV11-2|TRBJ2-3|.|few
TGTGCCTCAGGCCGGGGCGGGACTCGGGATACGCAGTATTTT
CASGRGGTRDTQYF
>TRBV7-9|TRBJ2-7|TRBD2|few
TGTGCCAGCAGCCCGGGCGATAGCGGGGACTACGAGCAGTACTTC
CASSPGDSGDYEQYF
>TRBV9|TRBJ2-2|.|.
TGTGCCAGCAGCGTAGCGATAGTTACCGGGGAGCTGTTTTTT
CASSVAIVTGELFF
>TRBV19|TRBJ2-3|TRBD2|.
TGTGCCAGTAGTCACGGACTAGCGGGGAGCACAGATACGCAGTATTTT
CASSHGLAGSTDTQYF
>TRBV5-1|TRBJ1-1|.|.
TGCGCCAGCAGCTTGGAAGAGGGCACTGAAGCTTTCTTT
CASSLEEGTEAFF
>TRBV19|TRBJ2-1|TRBD1|.
TGTGCCAGTAGTATGACCCAACAGGGGAATGAGCAGTTCTTC
CASSMTQQGNEQFF
>TRBV18|TRBJ2-7|.|.
TGTGCCAGCTCACAGGAAACGGAGCGCGAGCAGTACTTC
CASSQETEREQYF
>TRBV29-1|TRBJ2-7|.|.
TGCAGCGTTGAAGGGAATAGCGGCCTCTCCTACGAGCAGTACTTC
CSVEGNSGLSYEQYF
>TRBV10-2|TRBJ1-2|.|once
TGCGCCAGCAGTAACATACAGGAAATTTTGGGTACCTTC
CASSNIQEILGTF
>TRBV5-1|TRBJ2-1|TRBD2|.
TGCGCCAGCAGCGCCTCTGGGTTAGCGGGAGGAAACTATTGGGGAGATGAGCAGTTCTTC
CASSASGLAGGNYWGDEQFF
>TRBV30|TRBJ2-7|.|few
TGTGCCTGGAAACCCCCGGGGGACTCCTACGAGCAGTACTTC
CAWKPPGDSYEQYF
>TRBV7-3|TRBJ1-1|.|.
TGTGCCAGCAGCTTAAATCGACAGGCAAACACTGAAGCTTTCTTT
CASSLNRQANTEAFF
>TRBV7-3|TRBJ2-5|.|.
TGTGCCAGCAGCTGGGACTTACAAGAGACCCAGTACTTC
CASSWDLQETQYF
>TRBV10-3|TRBJ1-2|TRBD1|.
TGTGCCATCAGTACCCGGACAGGGAGTTCGAGGGTGGCAGGGGGCTACACCTTC
CAISTRTGSSRVAGGYTF
>TRBV30|TRBJ2-4|.|.
TGTGCCTGGAGCACAGGGTCCAAAAACATTCAGTACTTC
CAWSTGSKNIQYF
>TRBV3-1/TRBV3-2|TRBJ2-1|TRBD2|once
TGTGCCAGCGGAACTAGCGTTAACAATGAGCAGTTCTTC
CASGTSVNNEQFF
>TRBV30|TRBJ2-7|TRBD1|once
TGTGCCTGGAGTACCGGGACAGTGACCTCCGAGCAGTACTTC
CAWSTGTVTSEQYF
>TRBV18|TRBJ1-4|.|.
TGTGCCAGCTCACCTGACGACATGGTAGGAAAACTGTTTTTT
CASSPDDMVGKLFF
>TRBV5-1|TRBJ1-2|.|.
TGCGCCAGCAGCTTGGGGCAGGGAGGCTATGGCTACACCTTC
CASSLGQGGYGYTF
>TRBV2|TRBJ2-2|.|.
TGTGCCAGCAGCCGGGACGGGAGTTCGGAAACCGGGGAGCTGTTTTTT
CASSRDGSSETGELFF
>TRBV2|TRBJ2-5|.|.
TGTGCCAGCAGTGAGTTGAGAGCGGAGACCCAGTACTTC
CASSELRAETQYF
>TRBV7-3|TRBJ2-1|TRBD2|.
TGTGCCAGCAGCATGACTAGCGGGAGGGCCAACTACAATGAGCAGTTCTTC
CASSMTSGRANYNEQFF
>TRBV7-8|TRBJ2-1|TRBD1|.
TGTGCCAGCAGGGGGGACAGCGATTACAATGAGCAGTTCTTC
CASRGDSDYNEQFF